This T cell receptor (beta chain) was retrieved from a study of blood T cell repertoires in COVID-19. This table comes from immunoSEQ multiplex PCR, and its TCRdb copy is limited to in-frame clones, with some not included. This sample has 400,000 to 450,000 clones, with around 88% found just once. Germline V gene lookup returns CDR1 GTSNPN and CDR2 SVGIG (reference sequence). CDR3 size: 14 residues. V was clipped by 1 base and J by 7 bases; unmatched bases: 4. The chain couples TRBV30 to TRBJ1-4; 9 nucleotides agree with TRBD1. This sequence was found in a woman in her forties or fifties with COVID-19, enrolled during active disease. The sample comprised peripheral blood. CDR3 sequence: CAWSARDRAEKLFF. CDR3 coding DNA: TGTGCCTGGAGTGCCCGGGACAGGGCTGAAAAACTGTTTTTT.